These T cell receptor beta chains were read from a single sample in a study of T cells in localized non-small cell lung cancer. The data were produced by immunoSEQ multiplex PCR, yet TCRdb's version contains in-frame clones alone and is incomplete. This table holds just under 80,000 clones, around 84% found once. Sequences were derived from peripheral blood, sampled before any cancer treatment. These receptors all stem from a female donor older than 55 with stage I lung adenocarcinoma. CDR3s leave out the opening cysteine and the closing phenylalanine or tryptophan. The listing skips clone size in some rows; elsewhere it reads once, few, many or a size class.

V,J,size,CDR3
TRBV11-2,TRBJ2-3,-,ASSLGVAASTDTQY
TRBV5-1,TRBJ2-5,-,ASSLDVLPQETQY
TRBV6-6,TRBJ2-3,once,ASSSRLAGGTDTQY
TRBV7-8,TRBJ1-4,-,ASSWDHEKLF
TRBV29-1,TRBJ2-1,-,SVDWLAGYNEQF
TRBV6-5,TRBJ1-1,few,ASSLSRGGTEAF
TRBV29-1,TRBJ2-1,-,SVFGRAEQF
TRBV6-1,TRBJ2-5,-,ASSVMSGGGETQY
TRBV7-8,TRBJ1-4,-,ASSWRTGPTF
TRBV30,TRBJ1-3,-,AWRPWTVLSGNTIY
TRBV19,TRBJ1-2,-,ATLRPRNYGYT
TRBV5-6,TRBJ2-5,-,ASSLRETQY
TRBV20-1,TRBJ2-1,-,SAIGAKQF
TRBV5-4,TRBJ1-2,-,ASSPRPGHGYT
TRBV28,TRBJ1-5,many,ASSLGQGLGSSNQPQH